One sample yielded the 10 T cell receptor beta chains listed below, sequenced in a study of blood T cell repertoires in COVID-19. Generated by immunoSEQ multiplex PCR, the TCRdb table keeps only in-frame clones and is missing some. The table includes 110,000 to 150,000 clones, under 90% detected once. Material for sequencing was peripheral blood. The receptors stem from a human donor in a cohort sampled during active COVID-19.

V usage is TRBV5-6 and J usage is TRBJ1-5; D gene ambiguous. Trimming pared 0 bases from V and 5 bases from J, leaving 6 bases between. This CDR3 spans 13 amino acids. Germline V gene data show CDR1 as SGHDT and CDR2 as YYEEEE. The chain's CDR3 is CASSLGPDQPQHF. In nucleotides, the CDR3 is TGTGCCAGCAGCTTGGGGCCAGATCAGCCCCAGCATTTT.

This chain connects TRBV4-3 to TRBJ2-7, with D possibly being TRBD1 (5 bases). V was pared by 4 bases and J by 0 bases, with 10 bases between. CDR3 size: 14 residues. CDR1 LGHNA and CDR2 YSLEER come from the germline V gene. The CDR3: CASSLGRGSYEQYF. The CDR3, as DNA: TGCGCCAGCAGCCTTGGTAGGGGCTCCTACGAGCAGTACTTC.

The V and J genes are TRBV5-6 and TRBJ2-7, with a weak D call TRBD2 (5 bases). Germline V CDR1 and CDR2: SGHDT, YYEEEE. The CDR3 runs to 17 residues. The V end was cut by 0 bases, the J end by 7 bases, with 23 bases between. The DNA for the CDR3 is TGTGCCAGCAGCTTGGCACTAGAGAGGGATCTTCGCGGGGAGCAGTACTTC. It codes for CASSLALERDLRGEQYF.

The CDR3 sequence is CASSEQGQPNSPLHF. For the CDR3, the DNA is TGTGCCAGCAGTGAACAGGGACAGCCAAATTCACCCCTCCACTTT. The chain has TRBV25-1 and TRBJ1-6; 7 bases agree with TRBD1. The CDR3 runs to 15 residues. Germline CDR1 reads MGHDK; CDR2 reads SYGVNS. J lost 7 bases, V lost 2 bases, and 5 bases had no gene match.

The chain uses TRBV3-1 (or the pseudogene TRBV3-2) and TRBJ2-1; no clear D gene. The CDR3 has 13 residues. CDR1 is LGHDT, CDR2 YNNKEL, per germline (reference sequence). Trimming took 1 base from V and 9 from J, leaving 10 bases between them. CDR3 in amino acids: CASSQVRYGEQFF. DNA of the CDR3: TGTGCCAGCAGCCAAGTCCGGTACGGTGAGCAGTTCTTC.

This chain joins TRBV5-1 and TRBJ2-3; D not resolved. V lost 1 base and J lost 7, with 13 bases in between. Germline V gene data show CDR1 as SGHRS and CDR2 as YFSETQ. The CDR3 is made up of 14 amino acids. In DNA form, the CDR3 reads TGCGCCAGCAGCTTGAGTATTAGCCGGTATACGCAGTATTTT. It yields the protein CASSLSISRYTQYF. Filled out from reference TRBV5-1 and TRBJ2-3, the complete variable domain reads KAGVTQTPRYLIKTRGQQVTLSCSPISGHRSVSWYQQTPGQGLQFLFEYFSETQRNKGNFPGRFSGRQFSNSRSEMNVSTLELGDSALYLCASSLSISRYTQYFGPGTRLTVL.

This clone has a handful of counts. This rearrangement joins TRBV20-1 to TRBJ2-1; TRBD2 aligns across 8 bases. Germline CDR1 is DFQATT and CDR2 is SNEGSKA (reference sequence). The CDR3 runs 11 residues. As DNA, the CDR3 is TGCAGCGGCGGGAGGAACAATGAGCAGTTCTTC. Translating gives CSGGRNNEQFF.

This chain joins TRBV18 and TRBJ1-6; TRBD1 is a possible D gene (6 bases). The V gene lost 5 bases and the J gene lost 7 bases, with 18 bases spanning the gap. This CDR3 is built from 16 residues. Per the germline V gene, CDR1 is KGHSH and CDR2 is LQKENI. CDR3 residues: CASSLQGVGPNSPLHF. CDR3 coding DNA: TGTGCCAGCTCATTACAGGGCGTGGGACCAAATTCACCCCTCCACTTT.

This rearrangement joins TRBV28 to TRBJ2-7; TRBD1 agrees at 7 bases. The trim removed 6 bases at V and 3 bases at J, leaving 8 bases unmatched. Germline V CDR1 and CDR2: MDHEN, SYDVKM. The CDR3 is made up of 14 amino acids. CDR3 coding DNA: TGTGCCAGCAGGAAACAGGGGTTTGGCTACGAGCAGTACTTC. Protein: CASRKQGFGYEQYF.

A few counts support this clone. This sequence joins TRBV9 and TRBJ2-2; D not certain. The germline V gene has CDR1 SGDLS and CDR2 YYNGEE. CDR3 length: 13 residues. The V end was cut by 3 bases, the J end by 1 base, with 4 bases between. The CDR3 loop reads CASSELNTGELFF. The CDR3 bases are TGTGCCAGCAGCGAACTGAACACCGGGGAGCTGTTTTTT. The whole variable domain, filled in from reference TRBV9 and TRBJ2-2, reads DSGVTQTPKHLITATGQRVTLRCSPRSGDLSVYWYQQSLDQGLQFLIQYYNGEERAKGNILERFSAQQFPDLHSELNLSSLELGDSALYFCASSELNTGELFFGEGSRLTVL.